This entry features one T cell receptor beta chain sequence. The sample belongs to a study of control samples from healthy donors and cancer patients. Method: immunoSEQ multiplex PCR; TCRdb's copy keeps in-frame clones and lacks some. The sample gives some 45,000 clones, approximately 90% of which show up once; roughly 23% is in the top ten. Sequenced input: PBMCs. This clonotype was sampled from a woman aged 40 to 55 with head and neck cancer.

CDR3 coding DNA: TGTGCCAGCAGTGGGACAGGGAGGGGGTTTAGCAATCAGCCCCAGCATTTT. Translated: CASSGTGRGFSNQPQHF. The chain uses TRBV6-2 or TRBV6-3 and TRBJ1-5; 9 bases map to TRBD1. The CDR3 has 17 residues. Germline V CDR1 and CDR2: MNHEY, SVGEGT. J was trimmed by 0 bases and V by 5 bases; bases with no gene match: 8.